This note documents a single T cell receptor (beta chain) sequence. Its antigen remains unidentified. Base qualities were left out, and no much larger clone turns up one base away. The protocol used for the library was 5' RACE. Sequencing instrument: NextSeq 500. Unique molecular identifiers were attached to individual cDNA molecules in the TCR library protocol so that sequencing error and PCR bias could be corrected. Both TCR alpha and beta chains were sequenced, and tight co-correlation was observed between alpha and beta sequence abundances in each sample. The original methods were these. Decombinator V4 was used to annotate TCR sequences for V gene, J gene and CDR3. TCRs were defined as expanded if a significant change between any two time points was detected under a Poisson model with p below 0.0001. TCR abundances were normalised to the total number of TCRs sequenced per sample and were expressed as counts per million. TRAV1-2 paired with TRAJ12, TRAJ20 or TRAJ33 defined MAIT TCRs, while TRAV10 paired with TRAJ18 defined iNKT TCRs. VDJdb, accessed 1 November 2021, was searched for CMV, EBV and SARS-CoV-2 annotated TCRs, excluding TCRs annotated for multiple antigens. TCRdb trimmed the raw reads at Q25, called clones with MiXCR and kept productive beta chains. A single entry per CDR3 protein holds the most common genes and DNA from its merged rows. In this record, the V and J calls reflect TCRdb's handling and not the investigators' own analysis. Across this sample there are almost 30,000 distinct CDR3 sequences, with approximately 4.7% seen only once. The top ten clonotypes cover more than 10% of the sample.

This record belongs to a study of early T cells in non-severe SARS-CoV-2 infection (dated by TCRdb to 2020 to 2023). Some background on the complete study: Because TCR sequencing was done on bulk RNA from unsorted whole blood, the alpha and beta chains could not be paired.

What the study reported, not specific to this receptor: VDJdb matching was skewed toward anti-spike CD8 responses, so virus-specific expansions were likely underestimated and private and CD4 specificities were missed.

Compared with germline, V lacks 5 bases and J lacks 7 bases; bases without a gene match: 6. From the cysteine up to the phenylalanine, the CDR3 has a length of 14 residues. CDR3 DNA only is kept here, 42 bases in frame from base 1. For CDR1 and CDR2, the germline V gene lists MNHEY and SVGEGT. The study was a case-control design nested within a healthcare worker cohort in London, UK, with weekly nasopharyngeal swab PCR tests and blood sampling. Healthcare workers were recruited between 23 and 31 March 2020, during the week of the UK lockdown, and were followed weekly for up to 16 weeks. The rearrangement combines TRBV6-2 or TRBV6-3 with TRBJ1-2, and 11 bases in between align with TRBD1. The origin of this receptor is an adult who was a healthcare worker with PCR-confirmed SARS-CoV-2 infection or an uninfected control (not recorded which). The source material was whole blood. The CDR3 region: CASSDGQGARGYTF. The DNA sequence is given as TGTGCCAGCAGTGATGGACAGGGGGCGCGTGGCTACACCTTC.